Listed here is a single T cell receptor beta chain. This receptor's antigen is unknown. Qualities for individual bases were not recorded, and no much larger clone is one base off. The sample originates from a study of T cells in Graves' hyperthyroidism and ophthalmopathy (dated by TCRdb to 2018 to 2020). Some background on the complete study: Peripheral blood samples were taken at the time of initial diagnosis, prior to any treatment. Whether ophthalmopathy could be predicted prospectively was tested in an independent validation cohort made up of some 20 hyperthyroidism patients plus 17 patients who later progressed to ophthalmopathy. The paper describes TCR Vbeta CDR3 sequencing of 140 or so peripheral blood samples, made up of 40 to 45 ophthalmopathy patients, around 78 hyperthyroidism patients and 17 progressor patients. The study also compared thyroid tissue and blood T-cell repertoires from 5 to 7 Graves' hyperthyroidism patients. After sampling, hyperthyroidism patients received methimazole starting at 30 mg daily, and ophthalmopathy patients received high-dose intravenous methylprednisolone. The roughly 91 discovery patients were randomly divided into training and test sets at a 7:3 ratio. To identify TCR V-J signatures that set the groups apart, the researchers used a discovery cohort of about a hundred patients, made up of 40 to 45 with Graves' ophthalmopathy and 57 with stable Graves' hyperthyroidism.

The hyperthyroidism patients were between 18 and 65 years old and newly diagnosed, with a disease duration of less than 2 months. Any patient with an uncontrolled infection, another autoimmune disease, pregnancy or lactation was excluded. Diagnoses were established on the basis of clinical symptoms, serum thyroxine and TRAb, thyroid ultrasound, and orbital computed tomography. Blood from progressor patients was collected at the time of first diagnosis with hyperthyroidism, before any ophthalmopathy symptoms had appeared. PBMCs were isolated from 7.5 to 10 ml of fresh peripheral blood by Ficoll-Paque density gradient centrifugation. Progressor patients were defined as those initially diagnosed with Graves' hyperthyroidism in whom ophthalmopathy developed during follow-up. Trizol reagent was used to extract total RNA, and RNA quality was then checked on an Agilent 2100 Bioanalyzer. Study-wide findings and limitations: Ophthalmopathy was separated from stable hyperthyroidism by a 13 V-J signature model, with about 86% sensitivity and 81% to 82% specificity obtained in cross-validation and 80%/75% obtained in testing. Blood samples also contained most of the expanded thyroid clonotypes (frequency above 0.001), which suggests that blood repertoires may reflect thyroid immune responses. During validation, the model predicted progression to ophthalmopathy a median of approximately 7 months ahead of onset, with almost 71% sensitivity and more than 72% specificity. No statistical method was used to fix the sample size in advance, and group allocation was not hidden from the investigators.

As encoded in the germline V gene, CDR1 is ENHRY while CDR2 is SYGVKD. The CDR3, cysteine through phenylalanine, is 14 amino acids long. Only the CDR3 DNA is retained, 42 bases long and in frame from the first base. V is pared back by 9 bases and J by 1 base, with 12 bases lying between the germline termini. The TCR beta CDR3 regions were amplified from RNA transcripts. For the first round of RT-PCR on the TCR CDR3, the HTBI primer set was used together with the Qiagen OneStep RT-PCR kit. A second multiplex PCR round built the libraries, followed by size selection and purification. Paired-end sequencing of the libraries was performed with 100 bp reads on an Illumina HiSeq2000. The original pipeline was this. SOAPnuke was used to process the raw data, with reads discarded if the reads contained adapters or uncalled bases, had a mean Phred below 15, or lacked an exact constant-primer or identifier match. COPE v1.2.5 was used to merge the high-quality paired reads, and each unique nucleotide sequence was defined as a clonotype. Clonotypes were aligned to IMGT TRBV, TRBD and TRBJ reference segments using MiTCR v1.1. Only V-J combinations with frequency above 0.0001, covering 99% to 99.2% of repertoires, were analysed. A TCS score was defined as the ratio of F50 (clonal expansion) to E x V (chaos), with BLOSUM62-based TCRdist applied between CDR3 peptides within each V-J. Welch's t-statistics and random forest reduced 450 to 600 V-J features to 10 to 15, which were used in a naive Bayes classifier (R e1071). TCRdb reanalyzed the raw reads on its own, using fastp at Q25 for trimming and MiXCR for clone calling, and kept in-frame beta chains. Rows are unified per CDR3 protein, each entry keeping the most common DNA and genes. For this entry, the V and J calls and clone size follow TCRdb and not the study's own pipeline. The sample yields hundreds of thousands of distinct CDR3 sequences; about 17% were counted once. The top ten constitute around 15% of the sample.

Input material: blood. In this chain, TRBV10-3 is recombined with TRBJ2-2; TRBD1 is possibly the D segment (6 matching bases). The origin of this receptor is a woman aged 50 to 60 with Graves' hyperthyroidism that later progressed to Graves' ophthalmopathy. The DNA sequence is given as TGTGCCATTAGACCGGGACAGAACACCGGGGAGCTGTTTTTT. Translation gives CAIRPGQNTGELFF.